This T cell receptor beta chain was observed in a study of blood T cell repertoires in COVID-19. Authors' processing steps: Nucleated cell counts were estimated from reference gene primer amplification. Using immunoSEQ multiplex PCR, the repertoire was profiled, and TCRdb retains in-frame clones only, with some absent. That table is the source of V, J and clone size, and D and trimming were worked out from the DNA. The sample has 65,000 or so clones, around nine tenths seen once; the top ten hold about 1.3%. V gave up 3 bases and J gave up 4 bases, with 16 bases separating them. This CDR3 has 15 residues. CDR1 and CDR2 (germline): SGHRS, YFSETQ.

The TCR comes from a man aged 60 to 75 with acute or convalescent COVID-19. The rearrangement links TRBV5-1 to TRBJ1-1; possibly TRBD1 for D (6 bases). Sequencing was done on a sample of peripheral blood. The CDR3 DNA is TGCGCCAGCAGCTCGGACAGTTTCGGTGGCACTGAAGCTTTCTTT. Amino acids: CASSSDSFGGTEAFF.